The 26 T cell receptor beta chains below all came from one sample that was sequenced in a study of CD8 T cells in Susac syndrome. RNA, at about 0.45 to 1 ug, was reverse transcribed with random hexamers. TCRdb reprocessed the immunoSEQ multiplex PCR reads via MiXCR and lists one record per CDR3 protein. Here the sample spans under 200,000 distinct CDR3 sequences, roughly 91% being singletons. Input material: CD4+ T cells from PBMCs. These receptors came from a human donor with Susac syndrome.

The chain has TRBV12-3 or TRBV12-4 and TRBJ2-7; 7 bases agree with TRBD1. The J segment lost 4 bases and the V segment lost 5 bases, leaving 8 bases of the junction unmatched. The CDR3 contains 14 residues. The DNA of the CDR3 is TGTGCCAGCAGTCCCCCGGGACAGCAATACGAGCAGTACTTC. This codes for CASSPPGQQYEQYF.

This clonotype was seen only a few times. The genes are TRBV6-1 and TRBJ2-5, with unresolved D. V was trimmed by 4 bases and J by 5 bases, leaving 8 bases between them. This CDR3 has 12 amino acids. CDR1 is MNHNS, CDR2 SASEGT, per germline. The CDR3 coding sequence is TGTGCCAGCAGTGGCGCCGGGGAGACCCAGTACTTC. It specifies CASSGAGETQYF.

The chain recombines TRBV11-2 with TRBJ2-7; tentatively, D is TRBD2 (6 bases). V shed 0 bases and J shed 2 bases, with 17 bases lying between them. The CDR3 has 17 amino acids. The germline V gene encodes CDR1 SGHAT and CDR2 FQNNGV. CDR3 sequence: CASSLDRATSSPYEQYF. CDR3 sequence (DNA): TGTGCCAGCAGCTTAGATAGGGCCACTAGCAGTCCCTACGAGCAGTACTTC. The complete variable domain, with remaining parts taken from reference TRBV11-2 and TRBJ2-7, reads EAGVAQSPRYKIIEKRQSVAFWCNPISGHATLYWYQQILGQGPKLLIQFQNNGVVDDSQLPKDRFSAERLKGVDSTLKIQPAKLEDSAVYLCASSLDRATSSPYEQYFGPGTRLTVT.

The chain combines TRBV29-1 with TRBJ1-2, with a possible D match to TRBD1 (6 bases). The CDR3 runs to 14 residues. Germline V gene sequence: CDR1 SQVTM, CDR2 ANQGSEA. V gave up 3 bases and J gave up 2 bases, with 13 bases separating them. DNA of the CDR3: TGCAGCGTTGACCTGGACAGAAAAAACTATGGCTACACCTTC. This translates into CSVDLDRKNYGYTF.

The CDR3 DNA is TGCGCCAGCTACAAGAACACCGGGGAGCTGTTTTTT. This gives the protein CASYKNTGELFF. This chain uses TRBV5-1 with TRBJ2-2; no definite D call. The germline V gene encodes CDR1 SGHRS and CDR2 YFSETQ. This CDR3 is built from 12 residues. V gave up 7 bases and J gave up 1 base, with 5 bases separating them.

This rearrangement joins TRBV5-1 to TRBJ1-1; D is unresolved. The CDR3 totals 16 residues. From germline, CDR1 is SGHRS and CDR2 YFSETQ. V lost 4 bases and J 0 bases, leaving 16 bases between the germline ends. The CDR3: CASSPVYGSMNTEAFF. CDR3 DNA sequence: TGCGCCAGCAGCCCCGTTTATGGCAGCATGAACACTGAAGCTTTCTTT.

This chain links TRBV25-1 with TRBJ2-3; possible D gene TRBD1, 6 bases. The CDR3 is 15 residues long. V gave up 7 bases and J gave up 0 bases, with 14 bases separating them. Germline values: CDR1 MGHDK, CDR2 SYGVNS. The DNA of the CDR3 is TGTGCCAGCACCCCAGGGGTTAAGAGCACAGATACGCAGTATTTT. Protein product: CASTPGVKSTDTQYF. Looking up the rest from reference TRBV25-1 and TRBJ2-3 gives the full variable domain: EADIYQTPRYLVIGTGKKITLECSQTMGHDKMYWYQQDPGMELHLIHYSYGVNSTEKGDLSSESTVSRIRTEHFPLTLESARPSHTSQYLCASTPGVKSTDTQYFGPGTRLTVL.

The chain is built from TRBV29-1 and TRBJ2-1; D might be TRBD2 (5 bases). CDR1 SQVTM and CDR2 ANQGSEA come from the germline V gene. This CDR3 has 15 amino acids. V was trimmed by 4 bases and J by 7 bases, leaving 20 bases between them. CDR3 sequence reads: CSVGRLLVMQNEQFF. The CDR3 bases are TGCAGCGTTGGCCGTTTACTAGTTATGCAAAATGAGCAGTTCTTC.

The rearrangement uses TRBV6-1 and TRBJ2-5; D ambiguous. The CDR3 length is 13 residues. Trimming took off 8 bases at V and 5 bases at J, with 15 bases between the two ends. The germline gives CDR1 MNHNS, CDR2 SASEGT. CDR3 loop: CASHNRPAETQYF. The CDR3 DNA sequence: TGTGCCAGCCATAATAGACCTGCGGAGACCCAGTACTTC.

This clonotype occurred a few times. J is TRBJ2-2 and V is TRBV12-3 or TRBV12-4; a possible D gene is TRBD1 (5 bases). The CDR3 is 13 amino acids. The germline V and J ends were trimmed by 7 bases and 2 bases, with 8 bases remaining between them. CDR3 sequence (DNA): TGTGCCAGCAATGACAGAAACACCGGGGAGCTGTTTTTT. Protein product: CASNDRNTGELFF.

The chain couples TRBV15 to TRBJ1-3; 7 bases map to TRBD1. From germline, CDR1 is LNHNV and CDR2 YYDKDF (reference sequence). The junction had 1 base not matched to a gene; V was cut back by 0 bases and J by 2 bases. The CDR3 runs 15 residues. The CDR3 coding sequence is TGTGCCACCAGCAGAGACAGGGGGACTGGAAACACCATATATTTT. Its translation: CATSRDRGTGNTIYF.

The chain joins TRBV5-6 to TRBJ2-7, with 9 bases that match TRBD1. V shed 4 bases and J 3 bases; nucleotides not matched to a gene: 17. Looked up from germline, CDR1 is SGHDT and CDR2 is YYEEEE. The CDR3 sequence is 18 residues long. The CDR3 spells CASSLVGRPQGAFYEQYF. DNA for the CDR3: TGTGCCAGCAGCCTGGTGGGGAGACCACAGGGGGCTTTCTACGAGCAGTACTTC.

This clonotype has a single count. The rearrangement uses TRBV20-1 and TRBJ1-1, with D perhaps TRBD1 (5 bases). V was shortened by 5 bases and J by 4 bases, with 11 bases between the two germline ends. The CDR3 loop spans 12 amino acids. CDR1 is DFQATT and CDR2 is SNEGSKA in the germline V gene (reference sequence). Written as DNA, the CDR3 is TGCAGTGCTCAATACAGGTTCACTGAAGCTTTCTTT. Protein product: CSAQYRFTEAFF.

J is TRBJ2-7 and V is TRBV30; D may be TRBD2 (7 bases). V lost 4 bases and J lost 3, with 13 bases in between. CDR1 and CDR2 from the germline V gene are GTSNPN and SVGIG (reference sequence). The CDR3 loop spans 13 amino acids. Written as DNA, the CDR3 is TGTGCCTGGACCGAGGGGGGGAACTACGAGCAGTACTTC. Translation gives CAWTEGGNYEQYF.

The genes are TRBV19 and TRBJ1-1; D perhaps matches TRBD1 (6 bases). V shed 3 bases and J shed 11 bases, with 16 bases lying between them. Germline V CDR1 and CDR2: LNHDA, SQIVND (reference sequence). The CDR3 loop spans 13 amino acids. The CDR3 is CASSMEQGLKAFF. The CDR3 DNA is TGTGCCAGTAGTATGGAACAGGGATTAAAGGCTTTCTTT. Looking up the rest from reference TRBV19 and TRBJ1-1 gives the full variable domain: DGGITQSPKYLFRKEGQNVTLSCEQNLNHDAMYWYRQDPGQGLRLIYYSQIVNDFQKGDIAEGYSVSREKKESFPLTVTSAQKNPTAFYLCASSMEQGLKAFFGQGTRLTVV.

The gene calls are TRBV4-1 and TRBJ2-1; 11 bases line up with TRBD2. The CDR3 has 15 residues. Germline-derived CDR1 and CDR2 are MGHRA and YSYEKL. With V trimmed by 4 bases and J by 7 bases, 6 bases remained unmatched. CDR3 nucleotide sequence: TGCGCCAGCAGCCGGATACTAGCGGGAGTAAATGAGCAGTTCTTC. Translated: CASSRILAGVNEQFF.

V usage is TRBV27 and J usage is TRBJ1-1; no firm D call. V lost 2 bases to trimming and J lost 1 base, with 11 bases between them. Germline V gene sequence: CDR1 MNHEY, CDR2 SMNVEV (reference sequence). The CDR3 consists of 15 residues. The CDR3 coding sequence is TGTGCCAGCAGTTTAGCAGGACTGAAGAACACTGAAGCTTTCTTT. This translates into CASSLAGLKNTEAFF.

The gene calls are TRBV4-1 and TRBJ2-7, with no clear D. Germline CDR1 and CDR2: MGHRA and YSYEKL. The germline V and J ends were trimmed by 0 bases and 9 bases, with 9 bases remaining between them. CDR3 length: 12 amino acids. DNA of the CDR3: TGCGCCAGCAGCCAAGATTTATTTACGCAGTACTTC. Amino acid sequence: CASSQDLFTQYF.

This chain links TRBV12-3 or TRBV12-4 with TRBJ2-3; D unclear. The length of the CDR3 is 14 residues. V lost 3 bases and J 5 bases, leaving 12 bases between the germline ends. The CDR3 sequence is CASSLFGDGDTQYF. The DNA for the CDR3 is TGTGCCAGCAGTTTGTTCGGAGATGGAGATACGCAGTATTTT.

The sample holds a few counts of this clonotype. The V gene is TRBV20-1, the J gene TRBJ2-7, with 10 bases that match TRBD2. This CDR3 has 14 residues. Germline V CDR1 and CDR2: DFQATT, SNEGSKA (reference sequence). V shed 5 bases, J shed 2 bases, and the junction held 6 bases outside the gene matches. The CDR3 region is CSAETLAGTYEQYF. As DNA, the CDR3 is TGCAGTGCTGAGACACTAGCGGGGACCTACGAGCAGTACTTC.

CDR3 nucleotide sequence: TGCAGTGCTTACGGACACGGGGAGACCCAGTACTTC. Protein product: CSAYGHGETQYF. The chain carries TRBV20-1 and TRBJ2-5; a weak D match, TRBD1 (5 bases). Germline CDR1 reads DFQATT; CDR2 reads SNEGSKA (reference sequence). The CDR3 runs to 12 residues. Trimming removed 5 bases at V and 5 bases at J, with 12 bases between.

V usage is TRBV6-4 and J usage is TRBJ1-1; tentative D call: TRBD1 (5 bases). The germline CDR1 and CDR2 sequences are MRHNA and SNTAGT. The CDR3 covers 14 residues. Trimming cost V 4 bases and J 4 bases, with 13 bases left between them. Written as DNA, the CDR3 is TGTGCCAGCAGTGCGAATTACCAGGGCACTGAAGCTTTCTTT. Its protein is CASSANYQGTEAFF.

The rearrangement links TRBV28 to TRBJ1-4; TRBD1 agrees at 9 bases. The trim removed 1 base at V and 8 bases at J, leaving 8 bases unmatched. The V gene's germline CDR1 is MDHEN and CDR2 SYDVKM. The CDR3 extends over 16 amino acids. CDR3 coding DNA: TGTGCCAGCAGTTTATCGGACAGGGGAAAACAAGAAAAACTGTTTTTT. It codes for CASSLSDRGKQEKLFF.

The V call is TRBV3-1, the J call TRBJ2-7; D is possibly TRBD1 (5 bases). This CDR3 has 14 amino acids. V was clipped by 5 bases and J by 2 bases, with 13 bases between them. Germline loops: CDR1 LGHDT, CDR2 YNNKEL (reference sequence). Here the CDR3 reads CASSGRLGPYEQYF. CDR3 DNA sequence: TGTGCCAGCAGCGGACGACTGGGGCCCTACGAGCAGTACTTC.

The V gene is TRBV6-5, the J gene TRBJ2-6, with D hard to call. This CDR3 has 16 amino acids. Trimming shortened V by 2 bases and J by 0 bases, and 8 bases separated the two germline ends. Per the germline V gene, CDR1 is MNHEY and CDR2 is SVGAGI. CDR3 DNA: TGTGCCAGCAGTTACCTGATAGACTCTGGGGCCAACGTCCTGACTTTC. It is translated as CASSYLIDSGANVLTF.

V gene TRBV10-1 combines with J gene TRBJ2-7; the D gene could be TRBD1 or TRBD2 (7 bases each). The CDR3 extends over 15 amino acids. Germline CDR1 WNHNN, CDR2 SYGVQD (reference sequence). The V end lost 2 bases, the J end lost 1 base, and 12 bases lay between the germline ends. The CDR3, as DNA: TGCGCCAGCAGTGAGCAGGGGGGGCTATCCTACGAGCAGTACTTC. This codes for CASSEQGGLSYEQYF.